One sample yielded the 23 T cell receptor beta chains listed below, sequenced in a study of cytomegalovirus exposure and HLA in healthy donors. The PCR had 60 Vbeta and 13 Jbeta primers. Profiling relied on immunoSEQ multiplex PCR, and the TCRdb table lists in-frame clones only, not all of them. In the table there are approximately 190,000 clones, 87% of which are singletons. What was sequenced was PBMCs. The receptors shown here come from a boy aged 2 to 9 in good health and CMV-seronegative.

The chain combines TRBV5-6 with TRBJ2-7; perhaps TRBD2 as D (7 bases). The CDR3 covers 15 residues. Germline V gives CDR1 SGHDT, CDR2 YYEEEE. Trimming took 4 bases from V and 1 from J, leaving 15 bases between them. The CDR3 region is CASSPRGGLSYEQYF. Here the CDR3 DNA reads TGTGCCAGCAGCCCGAGGGGGGGACTTTCCTACGAGCAGTACTTC.

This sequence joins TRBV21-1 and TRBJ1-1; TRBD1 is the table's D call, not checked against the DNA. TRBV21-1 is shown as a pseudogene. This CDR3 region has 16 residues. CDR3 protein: CASSKGHQVRNTEAFF. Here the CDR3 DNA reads TGTGCCAGCAGCAAAGGGCATCAAGTCCGGAACACTGAAGCTTTCTTT.

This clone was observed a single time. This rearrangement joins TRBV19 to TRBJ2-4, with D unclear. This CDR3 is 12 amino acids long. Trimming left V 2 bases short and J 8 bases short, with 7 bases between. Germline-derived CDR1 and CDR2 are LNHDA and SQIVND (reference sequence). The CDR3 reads CASSIMGDIQYF. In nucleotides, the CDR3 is TGTGCCAGTAGTATAATGGGCGACATTCAGTACTTC. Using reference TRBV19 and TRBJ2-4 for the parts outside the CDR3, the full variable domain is DGGITQSPKYLFRKEGQNVTLSCEQNLNHDAMYWYRQDPGQGLRLIYYSQIVNDFQKGDIAEGYSVSREKKESFPLTVTSAQKNPTAFYLCASSIMGDIQYFGAGTRLSVL.

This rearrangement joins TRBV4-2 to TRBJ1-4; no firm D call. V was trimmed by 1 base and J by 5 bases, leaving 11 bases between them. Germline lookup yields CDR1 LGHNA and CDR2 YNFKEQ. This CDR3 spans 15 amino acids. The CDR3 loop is CASSQAMALNEKLFF. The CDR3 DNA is TGTGCCAGCAGCCAAGCGATGGCACTAAATGAAAAACTGTTTTTT.

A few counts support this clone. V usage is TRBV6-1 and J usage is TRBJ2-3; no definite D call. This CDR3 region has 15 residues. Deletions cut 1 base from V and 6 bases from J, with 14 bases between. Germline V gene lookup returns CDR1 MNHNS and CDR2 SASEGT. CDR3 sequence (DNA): TGTGCCAGCAGTGAAGTTGCGGCGGAAAAGGATACGCAGTATTTT. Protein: CASSEVAAEKDTQYF.

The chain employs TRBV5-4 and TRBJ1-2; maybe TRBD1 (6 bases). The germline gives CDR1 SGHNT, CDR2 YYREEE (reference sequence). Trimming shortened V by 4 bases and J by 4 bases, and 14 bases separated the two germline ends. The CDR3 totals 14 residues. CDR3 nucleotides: TGTGCCAGCAGCCCCGGGGGGGGCACCTATGGCTACACCTTC. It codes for CASSPGGGTYGYTF.

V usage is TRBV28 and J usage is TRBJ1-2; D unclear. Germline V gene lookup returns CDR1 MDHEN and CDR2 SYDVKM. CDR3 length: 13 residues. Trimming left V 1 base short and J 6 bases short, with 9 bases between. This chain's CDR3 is CASSLSTPNGYTF. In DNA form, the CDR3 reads TGTGCCAGCAGTTTATCGACACCTAATGGCTACACCTTC.

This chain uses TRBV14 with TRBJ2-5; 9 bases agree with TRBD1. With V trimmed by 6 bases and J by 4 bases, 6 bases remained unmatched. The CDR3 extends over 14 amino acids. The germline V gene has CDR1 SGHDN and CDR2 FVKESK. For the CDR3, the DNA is TGTGCCAGCAGTCTACAGGGGGCGCGAGAGACCCAGTACTTC. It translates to CASSLQGARETQYF.

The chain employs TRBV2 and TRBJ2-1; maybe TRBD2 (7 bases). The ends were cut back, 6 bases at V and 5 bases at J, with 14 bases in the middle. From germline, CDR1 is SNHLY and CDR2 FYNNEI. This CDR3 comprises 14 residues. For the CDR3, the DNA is TGTGCCAGCAGGTCCAGGGAGGGGGACAATGAGCAGTTCTTC. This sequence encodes CASRSREGDNEQFF.

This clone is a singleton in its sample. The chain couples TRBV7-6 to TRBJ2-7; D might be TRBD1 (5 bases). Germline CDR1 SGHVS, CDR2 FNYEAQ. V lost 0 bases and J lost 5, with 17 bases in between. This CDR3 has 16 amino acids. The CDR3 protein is CASSLAPAGQSNEQYF. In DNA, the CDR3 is TGTGCCAGCAGCTTAGCCCCGGCAGGGCAATCAAACGAGCAGTACTTC.

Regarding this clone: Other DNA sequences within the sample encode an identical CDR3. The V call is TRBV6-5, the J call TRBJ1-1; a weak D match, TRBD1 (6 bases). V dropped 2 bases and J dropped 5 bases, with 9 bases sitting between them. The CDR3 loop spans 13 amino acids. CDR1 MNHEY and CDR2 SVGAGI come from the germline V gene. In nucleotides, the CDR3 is TGTGCCAGCAGTTACGGGCAGGGGACTGAAGCTTTCTTT. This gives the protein CASSYGQGTEAFF.

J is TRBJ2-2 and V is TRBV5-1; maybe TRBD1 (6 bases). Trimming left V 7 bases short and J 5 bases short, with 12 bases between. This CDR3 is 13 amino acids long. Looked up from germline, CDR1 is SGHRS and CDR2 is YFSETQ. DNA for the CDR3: TGCGCCAGCGGGGGCTCGTGGACCGGGGAGCTGTTTTTT. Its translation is CASGGSWTGELFF.

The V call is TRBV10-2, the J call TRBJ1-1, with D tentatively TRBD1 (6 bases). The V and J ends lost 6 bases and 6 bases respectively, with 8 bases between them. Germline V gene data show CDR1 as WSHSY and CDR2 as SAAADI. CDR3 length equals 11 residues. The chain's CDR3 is CASRQGSEAFF. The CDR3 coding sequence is TGCGCCAGCAGACAGGGATCTGAAGCTTTCTTT.

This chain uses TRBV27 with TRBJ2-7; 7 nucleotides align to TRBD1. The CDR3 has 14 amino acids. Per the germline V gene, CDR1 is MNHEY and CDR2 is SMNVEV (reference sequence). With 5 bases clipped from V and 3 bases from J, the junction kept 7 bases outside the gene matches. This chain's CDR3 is CASSPRDSYYEQYF. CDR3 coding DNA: TGTGCCAGCAGTCCGAGGGACAGCTACTACGAGCAGTACTTC.

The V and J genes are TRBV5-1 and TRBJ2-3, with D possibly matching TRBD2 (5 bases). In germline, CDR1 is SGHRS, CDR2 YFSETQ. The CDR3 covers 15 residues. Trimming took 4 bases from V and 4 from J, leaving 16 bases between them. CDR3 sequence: CASSLSVFKADTQYF. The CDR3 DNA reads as TGCGCCAGCAGCCTTAGCGTATTTAAGGCAGATACGCAGTATTTT. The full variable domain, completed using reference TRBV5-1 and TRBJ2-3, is KAGVTQTPRYLIKTRGQQVTLSCSPISGHRSVSWYQQTPGQGLQFLFEYFSETQRNKGNFPGRFSGRQFSNSRSEMNVSTLELGDSALYLCASSLSVFKADTQYFGPGTRLTVL.

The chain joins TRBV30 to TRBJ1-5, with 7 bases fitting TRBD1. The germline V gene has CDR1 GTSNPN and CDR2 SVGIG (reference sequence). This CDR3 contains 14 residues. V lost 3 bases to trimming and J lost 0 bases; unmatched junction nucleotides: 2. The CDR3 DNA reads TGTGCCTGGAGAGGGACAGCTAGCAATCAGCCCCAGCATTTT. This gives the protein CAWRGTASNQPQHF.

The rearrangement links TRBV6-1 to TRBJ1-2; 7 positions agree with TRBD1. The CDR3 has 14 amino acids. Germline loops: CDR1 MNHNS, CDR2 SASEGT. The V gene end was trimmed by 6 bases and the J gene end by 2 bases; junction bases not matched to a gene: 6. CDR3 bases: TGTGCCAGCAGACCACAGGGGAGGAACTATGGCTACACCTTC. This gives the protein CASRPQGRNYGYTF.

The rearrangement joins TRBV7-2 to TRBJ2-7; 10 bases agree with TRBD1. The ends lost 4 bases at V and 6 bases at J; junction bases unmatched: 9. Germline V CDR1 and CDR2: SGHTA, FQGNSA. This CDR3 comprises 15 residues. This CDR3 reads CASSSPGTGAFEQYF. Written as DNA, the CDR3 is TGTGCCAGCAGCTCTCCCGGGACAGGGGCATTCGAGCAGTACTTC.

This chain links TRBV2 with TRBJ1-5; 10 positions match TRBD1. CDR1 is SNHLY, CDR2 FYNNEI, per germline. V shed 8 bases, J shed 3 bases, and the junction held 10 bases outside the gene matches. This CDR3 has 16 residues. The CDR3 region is CASSTGTGEFNQPQHF. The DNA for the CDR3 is TGTGCCAGCTCCACCGGGACAGGGGAGTTCAATCAGCCCCAGCATTTT.

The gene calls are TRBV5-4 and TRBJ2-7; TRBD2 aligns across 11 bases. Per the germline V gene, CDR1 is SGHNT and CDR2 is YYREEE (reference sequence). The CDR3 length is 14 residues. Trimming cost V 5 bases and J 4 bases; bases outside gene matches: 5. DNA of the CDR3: TGTGCCAGCAGTCCTAGCGGGGGGTCATACGAGCAGTACTTC. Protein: CASSPSGGSYEQYF.

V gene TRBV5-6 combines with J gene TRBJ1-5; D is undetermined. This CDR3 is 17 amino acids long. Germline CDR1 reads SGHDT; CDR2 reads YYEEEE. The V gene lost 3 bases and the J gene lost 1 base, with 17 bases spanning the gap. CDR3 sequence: CASSSGIAGRSNQPQHF. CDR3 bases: TGTGCCAGCAGCTCCGGGATTGCAGGAAGGAGCAATCAGCCCCAGCATTTT.

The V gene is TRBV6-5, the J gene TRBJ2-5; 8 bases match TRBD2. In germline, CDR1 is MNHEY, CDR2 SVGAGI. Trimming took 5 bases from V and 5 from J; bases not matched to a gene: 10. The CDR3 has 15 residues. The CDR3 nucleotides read TGTGCCAGCAGTCCTACTAGCGGCCCGGGGGAGACCCAGTACTTC. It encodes CASSPTSGPGETQYF.

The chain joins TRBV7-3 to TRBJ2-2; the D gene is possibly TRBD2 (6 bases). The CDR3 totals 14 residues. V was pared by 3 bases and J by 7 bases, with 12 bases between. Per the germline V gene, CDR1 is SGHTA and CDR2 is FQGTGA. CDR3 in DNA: TGTGCCAGCAGCTTGTCGGGAGCGGGCGGGGAGCTGTTTTTT. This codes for CASSLSGAGGELFF.